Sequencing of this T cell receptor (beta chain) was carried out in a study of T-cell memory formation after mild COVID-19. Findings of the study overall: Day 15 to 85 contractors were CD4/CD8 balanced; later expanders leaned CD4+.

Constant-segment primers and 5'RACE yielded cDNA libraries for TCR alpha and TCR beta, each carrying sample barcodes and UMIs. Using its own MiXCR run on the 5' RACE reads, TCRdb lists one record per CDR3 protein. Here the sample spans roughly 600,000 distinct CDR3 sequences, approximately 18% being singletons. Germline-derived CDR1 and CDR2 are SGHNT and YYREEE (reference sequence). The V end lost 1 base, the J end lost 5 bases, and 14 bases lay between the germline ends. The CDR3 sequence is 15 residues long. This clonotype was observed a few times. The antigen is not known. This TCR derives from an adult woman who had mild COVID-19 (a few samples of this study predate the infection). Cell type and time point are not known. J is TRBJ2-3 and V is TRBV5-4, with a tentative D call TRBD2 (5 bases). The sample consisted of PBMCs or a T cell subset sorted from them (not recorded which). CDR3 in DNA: TGTGCCAGCAGCTTGTTTGAGTCGGGAAAAGATACGCAGTATTTT. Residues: CASSLFESGKDTQYF.